This entry features one TCR beta chain sequence. What it binds is not known. Amplified TCR beta CDR3 regions derived from RNA transcripts. Researchers ran a first-round RT-PCR on the TCR CDR3 using the HTBI primer set. Via MiXCR, TCRdb re-called the multiplex PCR reads, giving one row per CDR3 protein. The sample lists roughly 630,000 distinct CDR3 sequences; about 15% were seen once. Participants, patients aged 18 to 65, had newly diagnosed hyperthyroidism with a duration under 2 months. Clinicians diagnosed patients from clinical symptoms, serum thyroxine and TRAb, thyroid ultrasound and orbital computed tomography. The CDR3 length is 15 residues. V lost 1 base and J lost 1, with 8 bases in between. CDR1 is KGHDR, CDR2 SFDVKD, per germline. The data stem from a study of T cells in Graves' hyperthyroidism and ophthalmopathy. Notes on the study in general: From stable hyperthyroidism, ophthalmopathy was set apart by a 13 V-J model.

This chain joins TRBV24-1 and TRBJ2-3; D not resolved. Sequencing input: blood. The receptor was isolated from a woman aged 30 to 39 with Graves' hyperthyroidism. The DNA for the CDR3 is TGTGCCACCAGTGATTTACCCGGCCGCACAGATACGCAGTATTTT. Its translation: CATSDLPGRTDTQYF.